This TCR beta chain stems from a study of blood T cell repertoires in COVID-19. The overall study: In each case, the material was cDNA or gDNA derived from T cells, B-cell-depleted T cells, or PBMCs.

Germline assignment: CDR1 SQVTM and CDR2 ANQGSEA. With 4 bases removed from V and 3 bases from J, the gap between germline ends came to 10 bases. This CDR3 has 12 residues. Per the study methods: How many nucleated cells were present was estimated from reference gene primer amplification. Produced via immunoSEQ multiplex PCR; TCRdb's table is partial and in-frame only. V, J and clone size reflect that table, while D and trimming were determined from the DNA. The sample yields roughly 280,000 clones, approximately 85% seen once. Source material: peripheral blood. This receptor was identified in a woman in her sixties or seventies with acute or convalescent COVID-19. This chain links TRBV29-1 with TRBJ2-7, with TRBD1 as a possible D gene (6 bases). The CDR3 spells CSVASDSYEQYF. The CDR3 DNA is TGCAGCGTTGCCTCGGACAGCTACGAGCAGTACTTC.